Listed here are 8 T cell receptor beta chains from one sample, sequenced in a study of blood T cells in healthy people across ages. Through a sample-barcoded 5' primer and a J-beta primer mix, a second PCR was run for roughly 6 to 11 cycles. Each CDR3 protein gets one entry after TCRdb re-called the 5' RACE reads with MiXCR. The sample yields 700,000 or so distinct CDR3 sequences, roughly 43% seen once. The sequencing input was blood. The receptors come from a man older than 75 in good health.

In this sample, this clonotype turned up many times. The chain has TRBV13 and TRBJ2-1, with D hard to call. In germline, CDR1 is PRHDT, CDR2 FYEKMQ (reference sequence). CDR3 length equals 13 residues. V shed 4 bases and J shed 15 bases, with 19 bases lying between them. CDR3 sequence: CASSSTNLEWVFF. CDR3 nucleotides: TGTGCCAGCAGCTCGACCAATCTCGAATGGGTGTTCTTC.

The rearrangement uses TRBV20-1 and TRBJ2-1, with 10 bases aligning to TRBD1. Trimming cost V 6 bases and J 8 bases; bases outside gene matches: 13. Germline V CDR1 and CDR2: DFQATT, SNEGSKA (reference sequence). This CDR3 has 15 residues. CDR3 in amino acids: CSAMLGQGFKDEQFF. The DNA of the CDR3 is TGCAGTGCCATGTTGGGACAGGGGTTCAAGGATGAGCAGTTCTTC.

This clonotype was observed a few times. The chain recombines TRBV20-1 with TRBJ2-1; 10 positions agree with TRBD2. The V segment lost 2 bases and the J segment 6 bases; nucleotides outside the gene matches: 16. Germline CDR1 and CDR2: DFQATT and SNEGSKA (reference sequence). This CDR3 contains 18 residues. For the CDR3, the DNA is TGCAGTGCTAGATTTAAGGTGTTACCGGGACTAGCGTTCAATGAGCAGTTCTTC. Its translation is CSARFKVLPGLAFNEQFF.

The chain links TRBV15 to TRBJ1-1, with D hard to call. From germline, CDR1 is LNHNV and CDR2 YYDKDF (reference sequence). The CDR3 loop spans 13 amino acids. V dropped 8 bases and J dropped 4 bases, with 14 bases sitting between them. The CDR3 nucleotides read TGTGCCACCGGCGGGATACGGAGCACTGAAGCTTTCTTT. The encoded protein is CATGGIRSTEAFF.

The chain has TRBV24-1 and TRBJ2-7; 8 bases align to TRBD2. This CDR3 comprises 15 residues. Germline assignment: CDR1 KGHDR and CDR2 SFDVKD. V lost 8 bases to trimming and J lost 7 bases; unmatched junction nucleotides: 15. CDR3 loop: CATKSAGGSDNEQYF. The CDR3 DNA reads TGTGCCACCAAATCGGCGGGAGGTTCGGACAATGAGCAGTACTTC.

In this sample, this clonotype turned up a few times. The V call is TRBV28, the J call TRBJ2-1, with 9 bases identical to TRBD2. Germline CDR1 MDHEN, CDR2 SYDVKM. The CDR3 covers 16 residues. V lost 5 bases and J lost 4; bases outside the gene matches: 9. The CDR3 DNA is TGTGCCAGCAGTAGCAATATAGCGGGGGCTTACAATGAGCAGTTCTTC. Protein product: CASSSNIAGAYNEQFF.

This chain joins TRBV6-1 and TRBJ1-1; D remains ambiguous. CDR1 and CDR2 (germline): MNHNS, SASEGT. The CDR3 covers 14 residues. Trimming left V 7 bases short and J 4 bases short, with 16 bases between. The CDR3 bases are TGTGCCAGCACCGAACAAGGGTATCGCACTGAAGCTTTCTTT. This codes for CASTEQGYRTEAFF.

In the case of this clonotype: Being one base from a much bigger clone, this may be a read error. This chain uses TRBV5-1 with TRBJ2-5; 8 bases are a match to TRBD1. CDR3 length: 15 residues. CDR1 SGHRS and CDR2 YFSETQ come from the germline V gene. The chain's CDR3 is CAGSETGAPYNEQYF. The CDR3 DNA is TGCGCCGGCAGCGAGACAGGGGCCCCGTACAATGAGCAGTACTTC.